Below, 14 T cell receptor beta chains from the same sample are listed, as sequenced in a study of T cells in Graves' hyperthyroidism and ophthalmopathy. From RNA transcripts, TCR beta CDR3 regions were amplified. Primed by the HTBI set, a first-round RT-PCR was run on the TCR CDR3. TCRdb processed the multiplex PCR reads anew with MiXCR; each CDR3 protein has one entry. The sample lists 600,000 to 900,000 distinct CDR3 sequences, about a sixth seen once, with around 7.7% in the top ten. Sequencing was performed on blood. The receptors come from a man between 18 and 35 years old with Graves' hyperthyroidism.

In its sample, this clonotype was seen a few times. V is TRBV6-1 and J is TRBJ2-5; the D call may be TRBD1 or TRBD2 (5 bases each). V dropped 6 bases and J dropped 5 bases, with 13 bases sitting between them. CDR1 and CDR2 (germline): MNHNS, SASEGT. The CDR3 runs 13 residues. The CDR3 sequence is CASRRRDAETQYF. As DNA, the CDR3 is TGTGCCAGCAGAAGACGGGACGCGGAGACCCAGTACTTC.

In its sample, this clonotype was seen many times. The V call is TRBV28, the J call TRBJ2-3, with 10 bases that match TRBD1. Germline V gene lookup returns CDR1 MDHEN and CDR2 SYDVKM. V lost 6 bases, J lost 5 bases, and 5 bases stayed unmatched. The CDR3 totals 14 residues. CDR3: CASSWDRGKDTQYF. DNA for the CDR3: TGTGCCAGCAGCTGGGACAGGGGAAAAGATACGCAGTATTTT.

In its sample, this clonotype was seen a few times. J is TRBJ2-3 and V is TRBV6-1; TRBD2 matches at 14 bases. The CDR3 is 14 residues long. The germline V gene encodes CDR1 MNHNS and CDR2 SASEGT. The ends lost 11 bases at V and 5 bases at J; junction bases unmatched: 6. The CDR3 protein is CAAGLAGGVDTQYF. CDR3 DNA sequence: TGTGCCGCCGGACTAGCGGGAGGTGTAGATACGCAGTATTTT.

This clonotype was counted a few times. The junction shows a germline mismatch at one end, possibly a read error. The CDR3 protein is CASGFDNRGEQYF. CDR3 sequence (DNA): TGTGCCAGCGGCTTCGACAACAGGGGCGAGCAGTACTTC. The chain combines TRBV11-3 with TRBJ2-7; 7 bases match TRBD1. The CDR3 is 13 residues long. Germline CDR1 is SGHNT and CDR2 is YENEEA.

This clonotype was seen at least ten times. The chain employs TRBV28 and TRBJ2-5; no definite D call. Trimming pared 5 bases from V and 12 bases from J, leaving 16 bases between. The CDR3 is 12 residues long. Germline V gives CDR1 MDHEN, CDR2 SYDVKM. CDR3 sequence (DNA): TGTGCCAGCAGTGCCCAATCCGGGCTGAAGTACTTC. Amino acid sequence: CASSAQSGLKYF.

There are many counts of this clonotype. The rearrangement joins TRBV6-1 to TRBJ1-2, with 7 bases matching TRBD1. Germline CDR1 MNHNS, CDR2 SASEGT. The CDR3 has 16 residues. With 6 bases clipped from V and 3 bases from J, the junction kept 13 bases outside the gene matches. The CDR3 is CASRGGGRGRDYGYTF. The DNA of the CDR3 is TGTGCCAGCAGGGGAGGGGGCAGGGGACGTGACTATGGCTACACCTTC.

As to this clonotype: This could be a read error, since a much larger clone is one nucleotide away. V is TRBV27 and J is TRBJ2-6, with 7 bases matching TRBD1. This CDR3 has 15 residues. CDR1 MNHEY and CDR2 SMNVEV come from the germline V gene (reference sequence). The DNA of the CDR3 is TGTGCCAGCAGTTCGACAGGGTACGGGGCCAACGTCCTGCCTTTC. This translates into CASSSTGYGANVLPF. Complete variable domain (other parts from reference TRBV27 and TRBJ2-6): EAQVTQNPRYLITVTGKKLTVTCSQNMNHEYMSWYRQDPGLGLRQIYYSMNVEVTDKGDVPEGYKVSRKEKRNFPLILESPSPNQTSLYFCASSSTGYGANVLPFGAGSRLTVL.

There are many counts of this clonotype. The chain joins TRBV11-3 to TRBJ1-5, with D perhaps matching TRBD1 (5 bases). This CDR3 has 13 residues. CDR1 SGHNT and CDR2 YENEEA come from the germline V gene. The V end lost 2 bases, the J end lost 7 bases, and 9 bases lay between the germline ends. CDR3 sequence reads: CASSLRDGQPQHF. The CDR3 DNA reads as TGTGCCAGCAGCTTACGGGACGGGCAGCCCCAGCATTTT.

This clonotype was picked up many times. The chain joins TRBV6-5 to TRBJ1-2; no clear D. V was cut by 2 bases and J by 5 bases, with 15 bases left in between. CDR3 size: 15 residues. Germline V gene lookup returns CDR1 MNHEY and CDR2 SVGAGI. In nucleotides, the CDR3 is TGTGCCAGCAGTTACGTAGGGATACCTGGTTATGGCTACACCTTC. Translating it yields CASSYVGIPGYGYTF.

The chain recombines TRBV6-1 with TRBJ2-5, with a tentative D call TRBD1 (6 bases). Germline-derived CDR1 and CDR2 are MNHNS and SASEGT. The CDR3 loop spans 14 amino acids. The V end lost 3 bases, the J end lost 3 bases, and 11 bases lay between the germline ends. Here the CDR3 reads CASSERTVEETQYF. The CDR3, as DNA: TGTGCCAGCAGTGAGAGGACAGTCGAAGAGACCCAGTACTTC.

This clonotype showed up just a few times. This rearrangement joins TRBV28 to TRBJ2-5, with D tentatively TRBD1 (5 bases). With 5 bases removed from V and 4 bases from J, the gap between germline ends came to 11 bases. This CDR3 is 13 amino acids long. CDR1 is MDHEN, CDR2 SYDVKM, per germline. This CDR3 reads CASSPPQGETQYF. The CDR3 nucleotides read TGTGCCAGCAGTCCTCCCCAGGGAGAGACCCAGTACTTC.

The chain employs TRBV29-1 and TRBJ1-1; D gene uncertain. This CDR3 spans 19 amino acids. Trimming pared 6 bases from V and 0 bases from J, leaving 29 bases between. Germline assignment: CDR1 SQVTM and CDR2 ANQGSEA. The CDR3 loop reads CSVSKRAALERVLNTEAFF. The CDR3 nucleotides read TGCAGCGTCTCGAAAAGGGCGGCCCTGGAAAGGGTGCTGAACACTGAAGCTTTCTTT.

This clonotype was observed a few times. The CDR3 nucleotides are TGTGCCACCGGACCGGCCGGACGCTCTGGGGCCAACGTCCTGACTTTC. Amino acids: CATGPAGRSGANVLTF. J is TRBJ2-6 and V is TRBV24-1, with D uncertain. Deletions cut 9 bases from V and 0 bases from J, with 14 bases between. The CDR3 contains 16 residues. Germline V gene data show CDR1 as KGHDR and CDR2 as SFDVKD.

The rearrangement links TRBV5-1 to TRBJ1-2, with D tentatively TRBD1 (5 bases). The CDR3 is 14 amino acids. Deletions cut 6 bases from V and 4 bases from J, with 16 bases between. CDR1 SGHRS and CDR2 YFSETQ come from the germline V gene. The CDR3 is CASNLGAASYGYTF. The CDR3 region has the DNA TGCGCCAGCAACTTAGGGGCAGCCTCCTATGGCTACACCTTC.